Each of the 23 T cell receptor beta chains below was sequenced from the same sample in a study of T cells in localized non-small cell lung cancer. Produced via immunoSEQ multiplex PCR; TCRdb's table is partial and in-frame only. Of about 41,000 clones listed, 85% to 90% were seen once; the top ten hold less than 9%. The sequences come from peripheral blood, collected before any cancer treatment. Receptors were obtained from a woman between 18 and 55 years old with stage III lung adenocarcinoma.

In this sample, this clone turned up a few times. J is TRBJ1-5 and V is TRBV2, with D unresolved. V lost 4 bases to trimming and J lost 7 bases, with 14 bases between them. The germline CDR1 and CDR2 sequences are SNHLY and FYNNEI. The CDR3 has 14 amino acids. CDR3 protein: CASSAGLAGQPQHF. For the CDR3, the DNA is TGTGCCAGCAGTGCGGGTCTTGCCGGGCAGCCCCAGCATTTT.

This clone was recorded once. The rearrangement links TRBV4-1 to TRBJ2-7; the D gene is possibly TRBD2 (5 bases). The germline V gene has CDR1 MGHRA and CDR2 YSYEKL. Trimming stripped 3 bases from V and 3 bases from J, with 12 bases between. This CDR3 is 14 amino acids long. In DNA form, the CDR3 reads TGCGCCAGCAGCCATCAGACTAAGTTCTACGAGCAGTACTTC. As protein: CASSHQTKFYEQYF.

The chain joins TRBV7-2 to TRBJ2-5; D gene uncertain. V lost 1 base and J 0 bases, leaving 6 bases between the germline ends. The CDR3 covers 14 residues. The germline CDR1 and CDR2 sequences are SGHTA and FQGNSA. The CDR3 loop reads CASSLGINQETQYF. CDR3 sequence (DNA): TGTGCCAGCAGCTTAGGTATCAACCAAGAGACCCAGTACTTC.

This sequence joins TRBV29-1 and TRBJ2-5; either TRBD1 or TRBD2 may fit D (5 bases each). Per germline, CDR1 SQVTM and CDR2 ANQGSEA. This CDR3 comprises 12 residues. As DNA, the CDR3 is TGCACCCCGGGACCCAACAAAGAGACCCAGTACTTC. Protein sequence: CTPGPNKETQYF. The whole variable domain, filled in from reference TRBV29-1 and TRBJ2-5, reads SAVISQKPSRDICQRGTSLTIQCQVDSQVTMMFWYRQQPGQSLTLIATANQGSEATYESGFVIDKFPISRPNLTFSTLTVSNMSPEDSSIYLCTPGPNKETQYFGPGTRLLVL.

The gene calls are TRBV4-2 and TRBJ2-4; 7 bases agree with TRBD1. The CDR3 is made up of 17 amino acids. Germline values: CDR1 LGHNA, CDR2 YNFKEQ. The ends lost 1 base at V and 7 bases at J; junction bases unmatched: 13. The CDR3 spells CASSQGGTDPRRNIQYF. The CDR3 DNA reads as TGTGCCAGCAGCCAAGGGGGGACAGATCCAAGGAGGAACATTCAGTACTTC.

The gene calls are TRBV7-8 and TRBJ1-2; D might be TRBD1 (5 bases). This CDR3 is built from 16 residues. Germline values: CDR1 SGHVS, CDR2 FQNEAQ. V lost 5 bases and J 2 bases, leaving 18 bases between the germline ends. The CDR3, as DNA: TGTGCCAGCAGCCTGGGCCCGGGGGAGCAGAACTATGGCTACACCTTC. It specifies CASSLGPGEQNYGYTF. Complete variable domain (other parts from reference TRBV7-8 and TRBJ1-2): GAGVSQSPRYKVAKRGQDVALRCDPISGHVSLFWYQQALGQGPEFLTYFQNEAQLDKSGLPSDRFFAERPEGSVSTLKIQRTQQEDSAVYLCASSLGPGEQNYGYTFGSGTRLTVV.

Only a few counts were recorded for this clone. The chain combines TRBV13 with TRBJ2-7, with TRBD2 identical over 13 bases. This CDR3 has 18 amino acids. J lost 0 bases, V lost 4 bases, and 9 bases had no gene match. Germline loops: CDR1 PRHDT, CDR2 FYEKMQ (reference sequence). This chain's CDR3 is CASSSRLAGGLSSYEQYF. The CDR3 coding sequence is TGTGCCAGCAGCTCCAGACTAGCGGGGGGCTTGAGCTCCTACGAGCAGTACTTC.

The gene calls are TRBV29-1 and TRBJ2-3; D is ambiguous. In germline, CDR1 is SQVTM, CDR2 ANQGSEA. This CDR3 is 14 amino acids long. The V end was cut by 4 bases, the J end by 4 bases, with 15 bases between. Here the CDR3 DNA reads TGCAGCGTTGGCGCTACGACGGCCTCAGATACGCAGTATTTT. Its translation: CSVGATTASDTQYF.

For the CDR3, the DNA is TGCAGCGTTGAAGTCGGTAGGGGGGAGACCCAGTACTTC. Encoded protein: CSVEVGRGETQYF. The V and J genes are TRBV29-1 and TRBJ2-5; possible D gene TRBD1, 6 bases. There are 13 residues in the CDR3. The germline V gene has CDR1 SQVTM and CDR2 ANQGSEA. Trimming removed 1 base from V and 5 bases from J, with 11 bases in between.

A few counts support this clone. This chain links TRBV11-2 with TRBJ1-6; possible D gene TRBD1, 6 bases. V was cut by 1 base and J by 9 bases, with 13 bases left in between. The germline V gene encodes CDR1 SGHAT and CDR2 FQNNGV. CDR3 length: 15 residues. The CDR3 sequence: CASSLVTAGASPLHF. The CDR3 nucleotides read TGTGCCAGCAGCTTAGTAACAGCGGGGGCTTCACCCCTCCACTTT.

The V call is TRBV7-9, the J call TRBJ2-1; 10 positions agree with TRBD1. This CDR3 spans 18 amino acids. Germline CDR1 and CDR2: SEHNR and FQNEAQ (reference sequence). With V trimmed by 5 bases and J by 0 bases, 10 bases remained unmatched. CDR3 sequence: CASSPTGGPLSSYNEQFF. The CDR3 bases are TGTGCCAGCAGCCCGACAGGGGGCCCCTTAAGCTCCTACAATGAGCAGTTCTTC.

This rearrangement joins TRBV19 to TRBJ2-1; 7 nucleotides match TRBD1. The CDR3 consists of 14 residues. V shed 2 bases and J 5 bases; nucleotides not matched to a gene: 3. From germline, CDR1 is LNHDA and CDR2 SQIVND (reference sequence). The CDR3 region is CASSIRDSNNEQFF. The CDR3 bases are TGTGCCAGTAGTATACGGGACAGCAACAATGAGCAGTTCTTC.

J is TRBJ1-6 and V is TRBV18; TRBD1 might be the D (6 bases). This CDR3 is built from 15 residues. Trimming left V 3 bases short and J 8 bases short, with 14 bases between. CDR1 and CDR2 from the germline V gene are KGHSH and LQKENI. The CDR3 bases are TGTGCCAGCTCACCGACAGGTGGAAGGGATTCACCCCTCCACTTT. Its translation is CASSPTGGRDSPLHF.

V usage is TRBV9 and J usage is TRBJ1-1, with D unresolved. The CDR3 extends over 15 amino acids. Germline assignment: CDR1 SGDLS and CDR2 YYNGEE. V lost 0 bases to trimming and J lost 4 bases, with 13 bases between them. CDR3 nucleotide sequence: TGTGCCAGCAGCGTAGATTTGGACGTAGGCACTGAAGCTTTCTTT. Amino acids: CASSVDLDVGTEAFF.

This clone occurred a few times. The V and J genes are TRBV28 and TRBJ1-2; perhaps TRBD1 as D (5 bases). The CDR3 is made up of 13 amino acids. Trimming removed 5 bases at V and 4 bases at J, with 11 bases between. CDR1 MDHEN and CDR2 SYDVKM come from the germline V gene. This CDR3 is CASSGGTGYGYTF. DNA of the CDR3: TGTGCCAGCAGTGGGGGGACGGGCTATGGCTACACCTTC.

This sequence joins TRBV6-5 and TRBJ1-4; a possible D gene is TRBD1 (6 bases). The V gene lost 6 bases and the J gene lost 10 bases, with 15 bases spanning the gap. CDR1 and CDR2 from the germline V gene are MNHEY and SVGAGI. The CDR3 runs 13 residues. The CDR3 sequence: CASRVQGRGKLFF. The CDR3 bases are TGTGCCAGCAGAGTACAGGGCCGGGGAAAACTGTTTTTT.

The rearrangement uses TRBV11-2 and TRBJ1-1; D may be TRBD1 (6 bases). CDR1 is SGHAT, CDR2 FQNNGV, per germline. The V end was cut by 5 bases, the J end by 8 bases, with 15 bases between. The CDR3 contains 13 residues. The CDR3 loop is CASSPEGGREAFF. The CDR3 nucleotides are TGTGCCAGCAGCCCCGAGGGGGGAAGGGAAGCTTTCTTT.

The genes are TRBV19 and TRBJ1-3; 7 nucleotides line up with TRBD1. This CDR3 region has 14 residues. V shed 6 bases and J 3 bases; nucleotides not matched to a gene: 5. The germline V gene encodes CDR1 LNHDA and CDR2 SQIVND (reference sequence). The DNA of the CDR3 is TGTGCCAGTAGCCCCCGGGACAGTGGAAACACCATATATTTT. Residues: CASSPRDSGNTIYF.

This chain joins TRBV6-5 and TRBJ2-1, with 9 bases lining up with TRBD2. This CDR3 is 15 amino acids long. Per germline, CDR1 MNHEY and CDR2 SVGAGI. The ends lost 0 bases at V and 5 bases at J; junction bases unmatched: 2. This CDR3 reads CASSYSGGGDNEQFF. CDR3 DNA: TGTGCCAGCAGTTACTCGGGCGGGGGGGACAATGAGCAGTTCTTC.

The chain is built from TRBV2 and TRBJ1-2, with D uncertain. Germline values: CDR1 SNHLY, CDR2 FYNNEI. The CDR3 covers 15 residues. V lost 7 bases to trimming and J lost 2 bases, with 17 bases between them. The CDR3 sequence: CASTPRTVANYGYTF. The CDR3 nucleotides are TGTGCCAGCACCCCCCGGACGGTGGCCAACTATGGCTACACCTTC.

This clone has only one observation. This chain uses TRBV9 with TRBJ1-2, with D tentatively TRBD1 (6 bases). The length of the CDR3 is 15 residues. Germline CDR1 SGDLS, CDR2 YYNGEE. V shed 0 bases and J shed 4 bases, with 13 bases lying between them. The CDR3 nucleotides read TGTGCCAGCAGCGTAGACGGGGGGCGGCTCTATGGCTACACCTTC. It is translated as CASSVDGGRLYGYTF.

In this sample, this clone turned up once. The chain joins TRBV6-1 to TRBJ2-5, with D tentatively TRBD1 (6 bases). The length of the CDR3 is 11 residues. V lost 6 bases and J lost 4, with 6 bases in between. Germline assignment: CDR1 MNHNS and CDR2 SASEGT. The CDR3 coding sequence is TGTGCCAGCAGACAGGGAGAGACCCAGTACTTC. It translates to CASRQGETQYF.

V and J are TRBV5-1 and TRBJ2-2, with D perhaps TRBD2 (6 bases). The CDR3 is made up of 13 amino acids. V was trimmed by 9 bases and J by 4 bases, leaving 13 bases between them. Germline values: CDR1 SGHRS, CDR2 YFSETQ. CDR3 DNA: TGCGCCACGATGCGGGGTAGCACCGGGGAGCTGTTTTTT. It is translated as CATMRGSTGELFF.